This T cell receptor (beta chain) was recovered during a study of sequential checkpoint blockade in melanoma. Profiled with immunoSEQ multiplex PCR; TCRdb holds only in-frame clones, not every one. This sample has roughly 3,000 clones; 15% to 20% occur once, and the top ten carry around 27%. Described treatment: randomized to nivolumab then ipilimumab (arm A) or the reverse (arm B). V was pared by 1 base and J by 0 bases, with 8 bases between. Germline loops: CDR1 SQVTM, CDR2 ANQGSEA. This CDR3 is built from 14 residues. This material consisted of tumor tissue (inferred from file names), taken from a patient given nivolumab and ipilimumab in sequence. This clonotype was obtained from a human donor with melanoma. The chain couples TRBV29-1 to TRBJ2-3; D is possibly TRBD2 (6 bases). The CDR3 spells CSVEGGVSTDTQYF. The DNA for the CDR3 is TGCAGCGTTGAAGGCGGGGTTAGCACAGATACGCAGTATTTT.